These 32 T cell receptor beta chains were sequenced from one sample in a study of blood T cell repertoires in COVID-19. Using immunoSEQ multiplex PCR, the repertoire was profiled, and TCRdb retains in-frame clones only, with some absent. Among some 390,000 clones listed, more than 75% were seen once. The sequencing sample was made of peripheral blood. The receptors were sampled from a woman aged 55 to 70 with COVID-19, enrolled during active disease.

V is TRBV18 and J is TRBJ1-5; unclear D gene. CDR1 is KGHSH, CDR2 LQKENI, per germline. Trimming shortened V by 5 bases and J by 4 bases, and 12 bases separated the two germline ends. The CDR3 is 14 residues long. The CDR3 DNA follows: TGTGCCAGCTCAGAGACTATCGGGAATCAGCCCCAGCATTTT. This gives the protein CASSETIGNQPQHF.

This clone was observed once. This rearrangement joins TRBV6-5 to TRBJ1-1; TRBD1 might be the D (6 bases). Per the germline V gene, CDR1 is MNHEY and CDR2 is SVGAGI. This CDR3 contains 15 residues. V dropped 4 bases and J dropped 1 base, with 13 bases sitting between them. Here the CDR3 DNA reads TGTGCCAGCAGTTCTGCCGGACAGAAGAACACTGAAGCTTTCTTT. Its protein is CASSSAGQKNTEAFF.

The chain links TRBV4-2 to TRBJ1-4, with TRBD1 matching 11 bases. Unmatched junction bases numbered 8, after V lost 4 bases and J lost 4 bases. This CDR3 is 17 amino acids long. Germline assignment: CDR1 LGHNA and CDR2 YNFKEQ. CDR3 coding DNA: TGTGCCAGCAGCCCCTGGGGACAGGGGGGTCTTAATGAAAAACTGTTTTTT. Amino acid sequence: CASSPWGQGGLNEKLFF.

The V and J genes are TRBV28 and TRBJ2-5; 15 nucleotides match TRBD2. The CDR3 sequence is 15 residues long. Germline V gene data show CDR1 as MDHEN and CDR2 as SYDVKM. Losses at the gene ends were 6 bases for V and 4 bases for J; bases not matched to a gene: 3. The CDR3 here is CASRGLAGGSETQYF. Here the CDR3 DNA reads TGTGCCAGCAGGGGACTAGCGGGGGGATCAGAGACCCAGTACTTC.

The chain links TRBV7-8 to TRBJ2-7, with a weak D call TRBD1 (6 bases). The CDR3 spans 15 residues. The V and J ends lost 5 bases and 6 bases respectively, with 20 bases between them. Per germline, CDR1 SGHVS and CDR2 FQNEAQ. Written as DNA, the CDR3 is TGTGCCAGCAGCCCACGGTCTCAGGGGTTGGGCGAGCAGTACTTC. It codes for CASSPRSQGLGEQYF. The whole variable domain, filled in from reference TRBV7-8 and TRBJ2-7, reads GAGVSQSPRYKVAKRGQDVALRCDPISGHVSLFWYQQALGQGPEFLTYFQNEAQLDKSGLPSDRFFAERPEGSVSTLKIQRTQQEDSAVYLCASSPRSQGLGEQYFGPGTRLTVT.

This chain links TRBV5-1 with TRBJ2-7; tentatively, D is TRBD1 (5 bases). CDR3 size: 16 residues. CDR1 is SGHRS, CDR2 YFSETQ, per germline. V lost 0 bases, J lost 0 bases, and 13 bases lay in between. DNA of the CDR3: TGCGCCAGCAGCTTGGTCTCGACAGTGAGCTCCTACGAGCAGTACTTC. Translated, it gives CASSLVSTVSSYEQYF.

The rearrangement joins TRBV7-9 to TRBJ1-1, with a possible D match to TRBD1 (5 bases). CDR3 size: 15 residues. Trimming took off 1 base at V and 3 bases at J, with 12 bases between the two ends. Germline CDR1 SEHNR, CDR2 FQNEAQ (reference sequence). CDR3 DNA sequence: TGTGCCAGCAGCTTAGGAATGGGCAGGGACACTGAAGCTTTCTTT. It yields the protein CASSLGMGRDTEAFF.

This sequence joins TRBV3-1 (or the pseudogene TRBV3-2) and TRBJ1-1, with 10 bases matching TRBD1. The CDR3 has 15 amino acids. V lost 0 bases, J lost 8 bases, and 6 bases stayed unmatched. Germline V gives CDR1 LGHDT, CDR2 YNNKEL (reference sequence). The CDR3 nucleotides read TGTGCCAGCAGCCAAGAATACGGGACAGGGGCGGAAGCTTTCTTT. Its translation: CASSQEYGTGAEAFF.

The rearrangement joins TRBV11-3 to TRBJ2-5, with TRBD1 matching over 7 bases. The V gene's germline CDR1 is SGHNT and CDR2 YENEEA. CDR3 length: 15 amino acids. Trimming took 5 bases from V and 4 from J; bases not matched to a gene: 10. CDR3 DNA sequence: TGTGCCAGCAGCGCCGGACAGGCCTCAGGAGAGACCCAGTACTTC. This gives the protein CASSAGQASGETQYF. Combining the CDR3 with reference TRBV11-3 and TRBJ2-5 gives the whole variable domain EAGVVQSPRYKIIEKKQPVAFWCNPISGHNTLYWYLQNLGQGPELLIRYENEEAVDDSQLPKDRFSAERLKGVDSTLKIQPAELGDSAVYLCASSAGQASGETQYFGPGTRLLVL.

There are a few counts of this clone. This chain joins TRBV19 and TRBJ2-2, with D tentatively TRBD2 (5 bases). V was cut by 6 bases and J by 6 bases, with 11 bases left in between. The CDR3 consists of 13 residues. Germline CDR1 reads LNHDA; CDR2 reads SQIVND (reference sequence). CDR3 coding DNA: TGTGCCAGTAGAGGTCGGGAACCCGGGGAGCTGTTTTTT. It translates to CASRGREPGELFF.

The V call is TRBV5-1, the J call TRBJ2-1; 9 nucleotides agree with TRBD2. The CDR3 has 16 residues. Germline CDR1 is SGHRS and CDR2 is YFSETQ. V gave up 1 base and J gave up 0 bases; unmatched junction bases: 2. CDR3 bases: TGCGCCAGCAGCTTGCTAGCGGGGTTCTCCTACAATGAGCAGTTCTTC. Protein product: CASSLLAGFSYNEQFF. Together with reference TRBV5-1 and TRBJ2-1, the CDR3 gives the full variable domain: KAGVTQTPRYLIKTRGQQVTLSCSPISGHRSVSWYQQTPGQGLQFLFEYFSETQRNKGNFPGRFSGRQFSNSRSEMNVSTLELGDSALYLCASSLLAGFSYNEQFFGPGTRLTVL.

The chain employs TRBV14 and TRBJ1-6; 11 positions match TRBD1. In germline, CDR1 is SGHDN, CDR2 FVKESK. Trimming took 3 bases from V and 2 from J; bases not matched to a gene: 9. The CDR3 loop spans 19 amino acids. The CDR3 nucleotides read TGTGCCAGCAGCCATGGACAGGGGGCGTTTTTAGCCTATAATTCACCCCTCCACTTT. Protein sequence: CASSHGQGAFLAYNSPLHF.

The CDR3 DNA reads as TGTGCCAGCAGCTTAGGGGCAGGGTCGGAGACCCAGTACTTC. Translating gives CASSLGAGSETQYF. The gene calls are TRBV7-2 and TRBJ2-5, with D possibly being TRBD1 (5 bases). Trimming removed 1 base at V and 5 bases at J, with 11 bases between. This CDR3 is built from 14 residues. Germline-derived CDR1 and CDR2 are SGHTA and FQGNSA. The whole variable domain, remainder taken from reference TRBV7-2 and TRBJ2-5, is GAGVSQSPSNKVTEKGKDVELRCDPISGHTALYWYRQSLGQGLEFLIYFQGNSAPDKSGLPSDRFSAERTGGSVSTLTIQRTQQEDSAVYLCASSLGAGSETQYFGPGTRLLVL.

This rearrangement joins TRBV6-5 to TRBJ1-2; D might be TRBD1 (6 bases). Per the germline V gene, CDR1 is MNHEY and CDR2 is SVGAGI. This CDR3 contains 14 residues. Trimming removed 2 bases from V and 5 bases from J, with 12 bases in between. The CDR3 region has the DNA TGTGCCAGCAGTTACGGGGGGGGCGCATATGGCTACACCTTC. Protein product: CASSYGGGAYGYTF.

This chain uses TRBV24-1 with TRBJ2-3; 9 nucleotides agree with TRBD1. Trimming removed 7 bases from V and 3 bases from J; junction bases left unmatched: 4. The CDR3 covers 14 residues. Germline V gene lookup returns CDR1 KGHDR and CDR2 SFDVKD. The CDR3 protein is CATRGTGKTDTQYF. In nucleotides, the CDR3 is TGTGCCACCAGGGGGACAGGGAAAACAGATACGCAGTATTTT.

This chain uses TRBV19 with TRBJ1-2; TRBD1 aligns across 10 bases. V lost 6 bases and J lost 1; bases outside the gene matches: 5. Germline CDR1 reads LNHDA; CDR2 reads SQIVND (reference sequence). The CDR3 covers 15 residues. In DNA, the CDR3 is TGTGCCAGTAGCAGGGGGACAGGGGTTAACTATGGCTACACCTTC. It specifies CASSRGTGVNYGYTF. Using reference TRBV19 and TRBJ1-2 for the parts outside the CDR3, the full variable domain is DGGITQSPKYLFRKEGQNVTLSCEQNLNHDAMYWYRQDPGQGLRLIYYSQIVNDFQKGDIAEGYSVSREKKESFPLTVTSAQKNPTAFYLCASSRGTGVNYGYTFGSGTRLTVV.

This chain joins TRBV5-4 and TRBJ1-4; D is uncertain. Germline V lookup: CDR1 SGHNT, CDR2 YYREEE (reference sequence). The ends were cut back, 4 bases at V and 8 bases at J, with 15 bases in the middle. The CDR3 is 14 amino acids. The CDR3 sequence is CASSKEGLGEKLFF. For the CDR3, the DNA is TGTGCCAGCAGCAAAGAGGGCCTAGGGGAAAAACTGTTTTTT.

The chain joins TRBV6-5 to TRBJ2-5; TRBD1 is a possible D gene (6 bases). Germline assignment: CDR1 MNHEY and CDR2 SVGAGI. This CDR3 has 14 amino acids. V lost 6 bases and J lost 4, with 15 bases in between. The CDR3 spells CASRGHIDAETQYF. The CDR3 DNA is TGTGCCAGCAGGGGACATATAGACGCAGAGACCCAGTACTTC.

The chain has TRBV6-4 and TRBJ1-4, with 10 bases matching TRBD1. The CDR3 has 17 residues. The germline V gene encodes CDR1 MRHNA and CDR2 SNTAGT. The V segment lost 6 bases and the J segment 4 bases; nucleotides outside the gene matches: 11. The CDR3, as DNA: TGTGCCAGCAGGAAACGACAGGGGGCCCGAGGTAATGAAAAACTGTTTTTT. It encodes CASRKRQGARGNEKLFF.

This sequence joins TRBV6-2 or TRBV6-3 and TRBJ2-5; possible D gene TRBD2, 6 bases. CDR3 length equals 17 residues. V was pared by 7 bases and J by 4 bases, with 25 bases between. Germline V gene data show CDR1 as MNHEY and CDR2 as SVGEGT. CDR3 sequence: CASIPLGGPSQRETQYF. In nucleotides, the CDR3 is TGTGCCAGCATCCCCCTGGGGGGACCTTCACAACGAGAGACCCAGTACTTC.

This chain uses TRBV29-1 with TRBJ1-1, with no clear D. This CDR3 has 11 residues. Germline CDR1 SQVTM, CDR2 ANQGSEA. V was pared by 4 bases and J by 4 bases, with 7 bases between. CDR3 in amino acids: CSVAWATEAFF. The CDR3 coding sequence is TGCAGCGTTGCTTGGGCCACTGAAGCTTTCTTT.

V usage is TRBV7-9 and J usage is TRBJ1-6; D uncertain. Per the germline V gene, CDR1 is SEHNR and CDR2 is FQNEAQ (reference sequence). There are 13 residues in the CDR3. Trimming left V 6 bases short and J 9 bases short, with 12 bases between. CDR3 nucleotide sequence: TGTGCCAGCAGGAGAGGAGAGAGTTCACCCCTCCACTTT. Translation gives CASRRGESSPLHF.

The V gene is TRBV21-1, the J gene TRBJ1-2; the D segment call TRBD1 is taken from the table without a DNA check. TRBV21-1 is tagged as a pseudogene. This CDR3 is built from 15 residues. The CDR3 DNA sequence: TGTGCCAGCAGCAAAGATAAGACAACTAACTATGGCTACACCTTC. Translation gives CASSKDKTTNYGYTF.

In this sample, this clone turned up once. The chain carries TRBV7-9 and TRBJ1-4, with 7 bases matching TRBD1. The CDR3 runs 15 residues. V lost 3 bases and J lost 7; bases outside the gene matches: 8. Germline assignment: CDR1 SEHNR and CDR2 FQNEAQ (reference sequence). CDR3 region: CASSLDDRASEKLFF. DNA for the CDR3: TGTGCCAGCAGCTTGGACGACAGGGCGTCTGAAAAACTGTTTTTT.

CDR3: CAWLRGSSPGNTIYF. The CDR3 bases are TGTGCCTGGTTGCGGGGTAGCTCTCCTGGAAACACCATATATTTT. V and J are TRBV30 and TRBJ1-3; D is unresolved. V dropped 5 bases and J dropped 2 bases, with 16 bases sitting between them. CDR1 is GTSNPN, CDR2 SVGIG, per germline (reference sequence). This CDR3 has 15 residues.

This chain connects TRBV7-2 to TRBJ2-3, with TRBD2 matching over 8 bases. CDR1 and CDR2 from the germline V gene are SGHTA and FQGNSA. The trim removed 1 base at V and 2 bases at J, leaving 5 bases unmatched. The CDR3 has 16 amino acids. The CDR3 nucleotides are TGTGCCAGCAGCTTAGATAGGCGGGGGGCCACAGATACGCAGTATTTT. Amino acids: CASSLDRRGATDTQYF.

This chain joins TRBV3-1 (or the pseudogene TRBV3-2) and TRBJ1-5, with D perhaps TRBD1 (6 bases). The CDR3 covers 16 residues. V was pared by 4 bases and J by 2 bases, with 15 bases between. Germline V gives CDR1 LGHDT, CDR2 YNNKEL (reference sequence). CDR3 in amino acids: CASSLQGAGGNQPQHF. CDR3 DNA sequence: TGTGCCAGCAGCCTCCAAGGGGCAGGGGGCAATCAGCCCCAGCATTTT.

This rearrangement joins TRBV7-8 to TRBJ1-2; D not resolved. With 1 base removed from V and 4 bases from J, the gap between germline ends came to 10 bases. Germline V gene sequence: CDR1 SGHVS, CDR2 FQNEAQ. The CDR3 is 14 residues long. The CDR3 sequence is CASSLETSSYGYTF. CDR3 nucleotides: TGTGCCAGCAGCTTAGAGACATCCAGCTATGGCTACACCTTC.

The CDR3 nucleotides are TGTGCCAGCTCACCGCAGTCGGAGGGGTTGGGCTACACCTTC. It codes for CASSPQSEGLGYTF. This chain connects TRBV18 to TRBJ1-2, with a weak D call TRBD1 (5 bases). V was pared by 3 bases and J by 8 bases, with 16 bases between. This CDR3 has 14 residues. The V gene's germline CDR1 is KGHSH and CDR2 LQKENI.

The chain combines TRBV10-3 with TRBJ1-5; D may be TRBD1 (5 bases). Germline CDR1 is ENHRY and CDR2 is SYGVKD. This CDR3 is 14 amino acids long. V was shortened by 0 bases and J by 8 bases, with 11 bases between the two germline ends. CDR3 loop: CAISESWPGEPQHF. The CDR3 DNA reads TGTGCCATCAGTGAGTCATGGCCGGGGGAGCCCCAGCATTTT.

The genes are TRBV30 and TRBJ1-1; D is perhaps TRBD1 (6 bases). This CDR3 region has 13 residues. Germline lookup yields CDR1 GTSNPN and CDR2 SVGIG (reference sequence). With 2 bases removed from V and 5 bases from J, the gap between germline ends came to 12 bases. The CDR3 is CAWSFQGRTEAFF. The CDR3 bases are TGTGCCTGGAGTTTCCAGGGGCGAACTGAAGCTTTCTTT.

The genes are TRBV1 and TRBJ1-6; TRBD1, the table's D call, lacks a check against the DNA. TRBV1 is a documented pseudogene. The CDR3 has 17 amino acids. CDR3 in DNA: TGCACCCCGGACATGGTCGGCGACAGGGCTTGGAATTCACCCCTCCACTTT. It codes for CTPDMVGDRAWNSPLHF.